Presented here are 27 T cell receptor beta chains from one specimen sequenced in a study of blood T cell repertoires in COVID-19. The table came from immunoSEQ multiplex PCR; TCRdb's copy has only in-frame clones and leaves some out. The sample includes around 230,000 clones, around 86% seen only once; the top ten take around 2%. The specimen sequenced was peripheral blood. These receptors were collected from a man aged 25-45 years who had recovered from COVID-19.

The chain is built from TRBV7-9 and TRBJ1-1, with no clear D. The ends were cut back, 0 bases at V and 11 bases at J, with 16 bases in the middle. The germline gives CDR1 SEHNR, CDR2 FQNEAQ (reference sequence). The CDR3 sequence is 14 residues long. CDR3 sequence (DNA): TGTGCCAGCAGCTTAGCGCGTTCCCATAAGAAGGCTTTCTTT. Protein product: CASSLARSHKKAFF.

This clone was observed once. This rearrangement joins TRBV5-5 to TRBJ2-5; tentative D call: TRBD1 (5 bases). This CDR3 is 15 amino acids long. Germline CDR1 is SGHKS and CDR2 is YYEKEE (reference sequence). V dropped 2 bases and J dropped 5 bases, with 16 bases sitting between them. Here the CDR3 reads CASSLGAGLGETQYF. CDR3 nucleotides: TGTGCCAGCAGCTTAGGGGCAGGGTTAGGGGAGACCCAGTACTTC.

The chain uses TRBV6-5 and TRBJ1-2; TRBD1 is a possible D gene (5 bases). V was clipped by 9 bases and J by 4 bases, with 12 bases between them. This CDR3 is built from 12 residues. From germline, CDR1 is MNHEY and CDR2 SVGAGI. The CDR3: CASVQGSYGYTF. The CDR3 coding sequence is TGTGCCAGTGTCCAGGGATCCTATGGCTACACCTTC.

The V and J genes are TRBV10-2 and TRBJ1-1; D possibly corresponds to TRBD1 (6 bases). Trimming removed 7 bases at V and 4 bases at J, with 19 bases between. Germline V gene data show CDR1 as WSHSY and CDR2 as SAAADI. The CDR3 length is 15 residues. The CDR3 is CASKVSGETGTEAFF. The CDR3 region has the DNA TGCGCCAGCAAGGTCTCCGGGGAGACAGGCACTGAAGCTTTCTTT.

This clone was seen just once. The chain employs TRBV18 and TRBJ1-1; 7 positions match TRBD1. CDR1 is KGHSH, CDR2 LQKENI, per germline. J lost 2 bases, V lost 2 bases, and 8 bases had no gene match. The CDR3 loop spans 16 amino acids. CDR3 amino acids: CASSPTKGARNTEAFF. CDR3 nucleotides: TGTGCCAGCTCACCAACCAAGGGGGCGAGAAACACTGAAGCTTTCTTT.

This chain connects TRBV6-5 to TRBJ2-7; weak D call: TRBD1 (6 bases). The length of the CDR3 is 14 residues. The germline V and J ends were trimmed by 0 bases and 11 bases, with 17 bases remaining between them. Germline V gene lookup returns CDR1 MNHEY and CDR2 SVGAGI. CDR3 coding DNA: TGTGCCAGCAGTTACTCAAGACAGGCTAAAGTGGAGTACTTC. As protein: CASSYSRQAKVEYF.

The genes are TRBV6-5 and TRBJ2-7, with 8 bases aligning to TRBD1. Trimming at V came to 2 bases and at J to 7 bases, leaving 10 bases not matched to a gene. The CDR3 sequence is 15 residues long. Germline CDR1 is MNHEY and CDR2 is SVGAGI. The DNA for the CDR3 is TGTGCCAGCAGTTACCCAGGGACAGGATTGGGGGAGCAGTACTTC. This sequence encodes CASSYPGTGLGEQYF.

The V and J genes are TRBV10-3 and TRBJ1-2, with 7 bases identical to TRBD1. CDR3 length: 13 amino acids. CDR1 is ENHRY, CDR2 SYGVKD, per germline. The J segment lost 8 bases and the V segment lost 7 bases, leaving 10 bases of the junction unmatched. The DNA for the CDR3 is TGTGCCATCACCTTGACAGGGTTTGAAGGCTACACCTTC. Translating gives CAITLTGFEGYTF.

The V and J genes are TRBV14 and TRBJ2-5; 9 positions match TRBD1. The CDR3 length is 14 residues. CDR1 SGHDN and CDR2 FVKESK come from the germline V gene. V shed 4 bases, J shed 5 bases, and the junction held 5 bases outside the gene matches. CDR3 bases: TGTGCCAGCAGCCGCGGACAGGGGTGGGAGACCCAGTACTTC. Amino acids: CASSRGQGWETQYF. Full variable domain (outside the CDR3, taken from reference TRBV14 and TRBJ2-5): EAGVTQFPSHSVIEKGQTVTLRCDPISGHDNLYWYRRVMGKEIKFLLHFVKESKQDESGMPNNRFLAERTGGTYSTLKVQPAELEDSGVYFCASSRGQGWETQYFGPGTRLLVL.

The chain couples TRBV2 to TRBJ2-7; D possibly corresponds to TRBD1 (5 bases). The CDR3 totals 14 residues. Trimming left V 8 bases short and J 0 bases short, with 14 bases between. Germline CDR1 and CDR2: SNHLY and FYNNEI. The CDR3 loop is CASLTDNFSYEQYF. CDR3 nucleotides: TGTGCCAGCCTCACGGACAATTTCTCCTACGAGCAGTACTTC.

The V and J genes are TRBV11-2 and TRBJ1-1; TRBD1 aligns across 7 bases. J lost 4 bases, V lost 6 bases, and 8 bases had no gene match. Germline V gene sequence: CDR1 SGHAT, CDR2 FQNNGV. The CDR3 length is 14 residues. CDR3: CASRNRGSSTEAFF. CDR3 sequence (DNA): TGTGCCAGCAGAAACAGGGGTAGTAGCACTGAAGCTTTCTTT.

V is TRBV9 and J is TRBJ1-1, with D uncertain. Trimming removed 5 bases at V and 5 bases at J, with 13 bases between. The CDR3 covers 13 residues. Germline-derived CDR1 and CDR2 are SGDLS and YYNGEE. For the CDR3, the DNA is TGTGCCAGCAGGAGGGCGGGAGGGACTGAAGCTTTCTTT. Translating it yields CASRRAGGTEAFF.

The V call is TRBV5-4, the J call TRBJ2-5, with D uncertain. V was clipped by 0 bases and J by 0 bases, with 6 bases between them. The CDR3 loop spans 14 amino acids. Per the germline V gene, CDR1 is SGHNT and CDR2 is YYREEE (reference sequence). CDR3 sequence reads: CASSLVADQETQYF. As DNA, the CDR3 is TGTGCCAGCAGCTTGGTGGCGGACCAAGAGACCCAGTACTTC.

This chain links TRBV19 with TRBJ2-7, with unresolved D. CDR3 length: 14 residues. Trimming shortened V by 1 base and J by 5 bases, and 12 bases separated the two germline ends. CDR1 is LNHDA, CDR2 SQIVND, per germline (reference sequence). This CDR3 is CASSIGPSSDEQYF. The DNA of the CDR3 is TGTGCCAGTAGTATAGGACCTAGTTCGGACGAGCAGTACTTC.

The V gene is TRBV11-3, the J gene TRBJ2-1; maybe TRBD2 (6 bases). The CDR3 is 13 residues long. V was pared by 3 bases and J by 6 bases, with 9 bases between. CDR1 is SGHNT, CDR2 YENEEA, per germline. The CDR3 DNA reads TGTGCCAGCAGCTTTTCAGCGGGCAATGAGCAGTTCTTC. Protein sequence: CASSFSAGNEQFF.

The V and J genes are TRBV19 and TRBJ1-5, with 7 bases identical to TRBD1. This CDR3 has 12 residues. The germline V gene has CDR1 LNHDA and CDR2 SQIVND (reference sequence). Unmatched junction bases numbered 0, after V lost 8 bases and J lost 2 bases. Here the CDR3 DNA reads TGTGCCAGTCAGGGGGGCAATCAGCCCCAGCATTTT. Amino acid sequence: CASQGGNQPQHF.

This clone was recorded only once. This chain connects TRBV27 to TRBJ1-5; D not resolved. Germline-derived CDR1 and CDR2 are MNHEY and SMNVEV (reference sequence). The V end was cut by 8 bases, the J end by 0 bases, with 11 bases between. The CDR3 sequence is 14 residues long. The chain's CDR3 is CASAPLISNQPQHF. CDR3 DNA: TGTGCCAGCGCCCCTCTAATTAGCAATCAGCCCCAGCATTTT.

The chain combines TRBV27 with TRBJ1-5; possible D gene TRBD1, 6 bases. Trimming removed 5 bases from V and 9 bases from J, with 14 bases in between. The length of the CDR3 is 13 residues. CDR1 and CDR2 from the germline V gene are MNHEY and SMNVEV (reference sequence). The chain's CDR3 is CASSVRQVGPQHF. The CDR3 DNA reads as TGTGCCAGCAGTGTCCGACAGGTGGGGCCCCAGCATTTT.

This chain links TRBV11-2 with TRBJ2-3, with TRBD2 identical over 8 bases. CDR3 length: 18 amino acids. Germline V gives CDR1 SGHAT, CDR2 FQNNGV. Trimming at V came to 5 bases and at J to 4 bases, leaving 17 bases not matched to a gene. The CDR3 nucleotides read TGTGCCAGCAGCCAAGGACGTAGCGGGGAGGGTTGGGCAGATACGCAGTATTTT. Residues: CASSQGRSGEGWADTQYF. Supplemented by reference TRBV11-2 and TRBJ2-3, the full variable domain reads EAGVAQSPRYKIIEKRQSVAFWCNPISGHATLYWYQQILGQGPKLLIQFQNNGVVDDSQLPKDRFSAERLKGVDSTLKIQPAKLEDSAVYLCASSQGRSGEGWADTQYFGPGTRLTVL.

The chain recombines TRBV7-2 with TRBJ2-7; 8 bases are a match to TRBD2. CDR1 is SGHTA, CDR2 FQGNSA, per germline. Germline trimming cut 0 bases from V and 2 bases from J; bases unmatched to any gene: 9. The CDR3 runs 17 residues. The CDR3 loop reads CASSLARGALSPYEQYF. CDR3 nucleotide sequence: TGTGCCAGCAGCTTAGCGCGGGGGGCCCTTAGCCCCTACGAGCAGTACTTC.

The V gene is TRBV7-2, the J gene TRBJ1-4; 10 bases fit TRBD1. Unmatched junction bases numbered 2, after V lost 1 base and J lost 0 bases. Per germline, CDR1 SGHTA and CDR2 FQGNSA. This CDR3 is 17 amino acids long. Here the CDR3 DNA reads TGTGCCAGCAGCTTAGTGGGGACAGGGGCAACTAATGAAAAACTGTTTTTT. Translating gives CASSLVGTGATNEKLFF.

For the CDR3, the DNA is TGCGCCAGCAGCACTATCTTCACAGATACGCAGTATTTT. This sequence encodes CASSTIFTDTQYF. The V gene is TRBV5-1, the J gene TRBJ2-3; D unclear. The CDR3 has 13 amino acids. Trimming pared 4 bases from V and 2 bases from J, leaving 8 bases between. Germline V gene data show CDR1 as SGHRS and CDR2 as YFSETQ.

The chain joins TRBV5-1 to TRBJ1-4; possibly TRBD1 for D (6 bases). Germline CDR1 and CDR2: SGHRS and YFSETQ. V dropped 0 bases and J dropped 5 bases, with 11 bases sitting between them. CDR3 length: 15 residues. CDR3 in amino acids: CASSLEAGQNEKLFF. CDR3 bases: TGCGCCAGCAGCTTGGAAGCGGGACAAAATGAAAAACTGTTTTTT.

The chain employs TRBV2 and TRBJ2-5, with TRBD1 matching 9 bases. This CDR3 region has 14 residues. V gave up 5 bases and J gave up 2 bases; unmatched junction bases: 3. The germline CDR1 and CDR2 sequences are SNHLY and FYNNEI. The CDR3 here is CASSSDRGQETQYF. The CDR3 DNA reads TGTGCCAGCAGTAGTGACAGGGGGCAAGAGACCCAGTACTTC.

The rearrangement joins TRBV6-2 or TRBV6-3 to TRBJ2-3; 10 bases are shared with TRBD2. The CDR3 totals 19 residues. Germline V gene data show CDR1 as MNHEY and CDR2 as SVGEGT. Trimming at V came to 0 bases and at J to 2 bases, leaving 11 bases not matched to a gene. The CDR3 protein is CASSYSGLAGVLPTDTQYF. CDR3 nucleotide sequence: TGTGCCAGCAGTTACTCTGGGCTAGCGGGGGTACTACCCACAGATACGCAGTATTTT.

Only one count was recorded for this clone. This chain uses TRBV30 with TRBJ1-4; no reliable D call. The CDR3 has 12 amino acids. Germline-derived CDR1 and CDR2 are GTSNPN and SVGIG (reference sequence). The V and J ends lost 1 base and 8 bases respectively, with 8 bases between them. The CDR3 nucleotides read TGTGCCTGGAGTGAACTCCGAGAAAAACTGTTTTTT. This gives the protein CAWSELREKLFF.

This clone is a singleton in its sample. The CDR3 nucleotides read TGCGCCAGCAGCTTGGGCCCGAGGTGGGGGGGTATACAAGATGAGCAGTTCTTC. Amino acids: CASSLGPRWGGIQDEQFF. The rearrangement uses TRBV5-1 and TRBJ2-1; 7 bases map to TRBD2. J was trimmed by 8 bases and V by 0 bases; bases with no gene match: 17. This CDR3 comprises 18 residues. Germline V CDR1 and CDR2: SGHRS, YFSETQ.